These T cell receptor beta chains were read from a single sample in a study of vaccination effects on CD4 cells after COVID-19. No antigen is known for these receptors. Produced via immunoSEQ multiplex PCR; TCRdb's table is partial and in-frame only. The table lists approximately 28,000 clones, roughly 74% of them singletons. Sequenced material: CD4+ T cells from PBMCs cultured with HCoV-NL63 spike peptides, taken before COVID-19 vaccination. All receptors come from a human donor who received a COVID-19 vaccine. Both conserved end residues are part of each CDR3. Each record gives: CDR3 DNA, CDR3 protein, V gene, D gene, clone size, J gene. The D gene is left open where the match is weak. A clone size is listed for some rows: how often the clone was seen (once, few, many), or a class if it is expanded.

cdr3_nt: TGTGCCAGCAGGGGGCCTGGAAACACCATATATTTT; cdr3_aa: CASRGPGNTIYF; v_call: TRBV12-3/TRBV12-4; d_call: NA; clone_size: few; j_call: TRBJ1-3
cdr3_nt: TGTGCCAGCAGACCCGATTGGGGCCAGAACACCGGGGAGCTGTTTTTT; cdr3_aa: CASRPDWGQNTGELFF; v_call: TRBV27; d_call: NA; clone_size: once; j_call: TRBJ2-2
cdr3_nt: TGTGCCAGCAGTTCCTCGGACAGGTCGTTGAGGCATTTT; cdr3_aa: CASSSSDRSLRHF; v_call: TRBV12-3/TRBV12-4; d_call: TRBD1; clone_size: NA; j_call: TRBJ1-5
cdr3_nt: TGTGCCAGCAGTTACATTGGACAGGCTTACAACTATGGCTACACCTTC; cdr3_aa: CASSYIGQAYNYGYTF; v_call: TRBV6-6; d_call: TRBD1; clone_size: once; j_call: TRBJ1-2
cdr3_nt: TGCGCCAGCAGCCAAGGAAGGCTAGCGGGGCTCCTTAGCACAGATACGCAGTATTTT; cdr3_aa: CASSQGRLAGLLSTDTQYF; v_call: TRBV4-3; d_call: TRBD2; clone_size: NA; j_call: TRBJ2-3
cdr3_nt: TGTGCCAGTAGTTTAGGACAGGGCGCCTACAATGAGCAGTTCTTC; cdr3_aa: CASSLGQGAYNEQFF; v_call: TRBV19; d_call: TRBD1; clone_size: medium-sized; j_call: TRBJ2-1
cdr3_nt: TGTGCCAGCAGCCCCAGCGGGAGTTACACCGGGGAGCTGTTTTTT; cdr3_aa: CASSPSGSYTGELFF; v_call: TRBV5-6; d_call: TRBD2; clone_size: NA; j_call: TRBJ2-2
cdr3_nt: TGTGCCAGCAGTCCTGAGGGCCAGGCTTACAATGAGCAGTTCTTC; cdr3_aa: CASSPEGQAYNEQFF; v_call: TRBV6-5; d_call: NA; clone_size: once; j_call: TRBJ2-1
cdr3_nt: TGCGCCAGCAGCCCAAACATGAACTATGGCTACACCTTC; cdr3_aa: CASSPNMNYGYTF; v_call: TRBV5-1; d_call: NA; clone_size: few; j_call: TRBJ1-2
cdr3_nt: TGTGCCAGCTCACCCGCAGGGGGCCAAGAGACCCAGTACTTC; cdr3_aa: CASSPAGGQETQYF; v_call: TRBV18; d_call: TRBD1; clone_size: NA; j_call: TRBJ2-5
cdr3_nt: TGTGCCAGCAGCTCACAGGGGGTGAACACTGAAGCTTTCTTT; cdr3_aa: CASSSQGVNTEAFF; v_call: TRBV7-9; d_call: TRBD1; clone_size: NA; j_call: TRBJ1-1
cdr3_nt: TGTGCCAGCAGCTTGGCAATAGGGCCACATAATTCACCCCTCCACTTT; cdr3_aa: CASSLAIGPHNSPLHF; v_call: TRBV5-6; d_call: NA; clone_size: NA; j_call: TRBJ1-6
cdr3_nt: TGTGCCAGAAGCCCTACTAGCGGGTCCTACGAGCAGTACTTC; cdr3_aa: CARSPTSGSYEQYF; v_call: TRBV5-3; d_call: TRBD2; clone_size: NA; j_call: TRBJ2-7
cdr3_nt: TGTGCCAGCAGTCTCCACCCAGGGGGACTAGCGGGGGTTTCCAGCTCCTACAATGAGCAGTTCTTC; cdr3_aa: CASSLHPGGLAGVSSSYNEQFF; v_call: TRBV6-6; d_call: TRBD2; clone_size: NA; j_call: TRBJ2-1
cdr3_nt: TGTGCCAGCAGTTACTCGACAGGGCGTTCACCCCTCCACTTT; cdr3_aa: CASSYSTGRSPLHF; v_call: TRBV6-2/TRBV6-3; d_call: TRBD1; clone_size: NA; j_call: TRBJ1-6
cdr3_nt: TGTGCCAGCAGCCAAGATGCCAGGGCTTCCAACTATGGCTACACCTTC; cdr3_aa: CASSQDARASNYGYTF; v_call: TRBV3-1/TRBV3-2; d_call: NA; clone_size: few; j_call: TRBJ1-2
cdr3_nt: TGTGCCATCAGTGATTCTAGAAATGAGCAGTTCTTC; cdr3_aa: CAISDSRNEQFF; v_call: TRBV10-3; d_call: NA; clone_size: NA; j_call: TRBJ2-1
cdr3_nt: TGTGCCAGCAGTTTAGGGGTCGGGAGTCAGCCCCAGCATTTT; cdr3_aa: CASSLGVGSQPQHF; v_call: TRBV28; d_call: NA; clone_size: NA; j_call: TRBJ1-5
cdr3_nt: TGTGCCAGCAGCTGGGACAGCACAGATACGCAGTATTTT; cdr3_aa: CASSWDSTDTQYF; v_call: TRBV6-5; d_call: NA; clone_size: NA; j_call: TRBJ2-3
cdr3_nt: TGTGCCAGCACCTTTAGCGGGAGGGGCGGGGGTGAGCAGTTCTTC; cdr3_aa: CASTFSGRGGGEQFF; v_call: TRBV11-3; d_call: TRBD2; clone_size: NA; j_call: TRBJ2-1
cdr3_nt: TGTGCCTGGAGGCCTCAGGGAACCGTACAAGAGACCCAGTACTTC; cdr3_aa: CAWRPQGTVQETQYF; v_call: TRBV30; d_call: NA; clone_size: NA; j_call: TRBJ2-5
cdr3_nt: TGTGCCAGCAGCCAAGATCGGAGGGCGGGGACCCAGTACTTC; cdr3_aa: CASSQDRRAGTQYF; v_call: TRBV3-1/TRBV3-2; d_call: NA; clone_size: NA; j_call: TRBJ2-5